The 16 T cell receptor beta chains presented below share a single source sample, sequenced in a study of T-cell memory formation after mild COVID-19. TCRdb recomputed calls from the 5' RACE reads with MiXCR, one row per CDR3 protein. Of more than 250,000 distinct CDR3 sequences listed, 16% are singletons. Sequenced: PBMCs or a T cell subset sorted from them (not recorded which). Receptors originate from a man aged 18 to 29 who had mild COVID-19 (a few samples of this study predate the infection). Cell type and time point are not known.

The chain carries TRBV27 and TRBJ1-5; D gene unclear. The CDR3 has 16 amino acids. V shed 0 bases and J shed 3 bases, with 12 bases lying between them. Germline CDR1 and CDR2: MNHEY and SMNVEV (reference sequence). The chain's CDR3 is CASSLSGPRYNQPQHF. The CDR3, as DNA: TGTGCCAGCAGTTTATCAGGGCCCCGTTACAATCAGCCCCAGCATTTT.

This clonotype was observed at least ten times. V and J are TRBV29-1 and TRBJ2-5; no reliable D call. The V end was cut by 3 bases, the J end by 5 bases, with 13 bases between. The CDR3 length is 13 residues. Germline V gene sequence: CDR1 SQVTM, CDR2 ANQGSEA. The CDR3, as DNA: TGCAGCGTTGAGCCCCCCCTGGGGGAGACCCAGTACTTC. Translating gives CSVEPPLGETQYF.

This chain connects TRBV28 to TRBJ1-2, with TRBD1 matching over 8 bases. This CDR3 spans 14 amino acids. Trimming cost V 1 base and J 7 bases; bases outside gene matches: 5. Germline CDR1 MDHEN, CDR2 SYDVKM. CDR3 sequence: CASSLSTGEGGYTF. CDR3 coding DNA: TGTGCCAGCAGTTTATCGACAGGGGAAGGTGGCTACACCTTC.

A few counts support this clonotype. V and J are TRBV12-3 or TRBV12-4 and TRBJ1-6; D is unclear. The CDR3 is 13 amino acids. V was clipped by 10 bases and J by 10 bases, with 17 bases between them. CDR3 region: CATLKEGYSPLHF. CDR3 nucleotide sequence: TGTGCCACCCTTAAGGAAGGTTACTCACCCCTCCACTTT.

The V call is TRBV11-2, the J call TRBJ1-1; 7 bases line up with TRBD1. Trimming at V came to 3 bases and at J to 0 bases, leaving 7 bases not matched to a gene. The germline CDR1 and CDR2 sequences are SGHAT and FQNNGV. This CDR3 has 16 residues. In DNA, the CDR3 is TGTGCCAGCAGCTTGAGGTTCGGGACAGTGAACACTGAAGCTTTCTTT. Its protein is CASSLRFGTVNTEAFF.

V usage is TRBV4-3 and J usage is TRBJ2-5; tentatively, D is TRBD2 (6 bases). Between the trimmed V and J ends, which lost 0 bases and 9 bases, there was a span of 14 bases. Looked up from germline, CDR1 is LGHNA and CDR2 is YSLEER. The CDR3 runs 14 residues. The CDR3 reads CASSQDWGDPAQYF. In DNA form, the CDR3 reads TGCGCCAGCAGCCAAGATTGGGGGGACCCGGCCCAGTACTTC.

This clonotype was detected ten times or more. The chain uses TRBV20-1 and TRBJ2-3; D may be TRBD2 (5 bases). From germline, CDR1 is DFQATT and CDR2 SNEGSKA (reference sequence). V was trimmed by 5 bases and J by 6 bases, leaving 12 bases between them. The CDR3 spans 12 residues. The CDR3 region is CSAPGPGDTQYF. CDR3 nucleotide sequence: TGCAGTGCTCCCGGACCGGGGGATACGCAGTATTTT.

Only a few counts were recorded for this clonotype. V usage is TRBV4-3 and J usage is TRBJ1-5; maybe TRBD1 (6 bases). Germline V gives CDR1 LGHNA, CDR2 YSLEER. The CDR3 extends over 15 amino acids. V lost 0 bases and J 6 bases, leaving 12 bases between the germline ends. CDR3 sequence (DNA): TGCGCCAGCAGCCAAGATAGGGGGGCGTCTCAGCCCCAGCATTTT. This translates into CASSQDRGASQPQHF.

This clonotype has a count of ten or more. The CDR3 sequence is CASSLAGQGNGELFF. CDR3 coding DNA: TGCGCCAGCAGCTTGGCGGGACAGGGAAACGGGGAGCTGTTTTTT. The chain couples TRBV5-1 to TRBJ2-2; the match to TRBD1 covers 9 bases. V lost 0 bases, J lost 7 bases, and 4 bases stayed unmatched. In germline, CDR1 is SGHRS, CDR2 YFSETQ. The CDR3 sequence is 15 residues long.

The chain combines TRBV3-1 with TRBJ2-1; D is uncertain. Trimming stripped 0 bases from V and 0 bases from J, with 12 bases between. This CDR3 is 17 amino acids long. Looked up from germline, CDR1 is LGHDT and CDR2 is YNNKEL (reference sequence). The CDR3 region is CASSQELDLSSYNEQFF. CDR3 coding DNA: TGTGCCAGCAGCCAAGAACTGGACCTGAGCTCCTACAATGAGCAGTTCTTC.

This clonotype was seen ten or more times. The V and J genes are TRBV12-3 or TRBV12-4 and TRBJ2-2; maybe TRBD1 (6 bases). There are 14 residues in the CDR3. With 4 bases removed from V and 0 bases from J, the gap between germline ends came to 6 bases. CDR3 DNA: TGTGCCAGCAGTTGGACAGCGAACACCGGGGAGCTGTTTTTT. Amino acid sequence: CASSWTANTGELFF.

The chain couples TRBV28 to TRBJ2-5; no clear D. This CDR3 spans 13 amino acids. V dropped 6 bases and J dropped 2 bases, with 10 bases sitting between them. Germline V gives CDR1 MDHEN, CDR2 SYDVKM. CDR3 DNA sequence: TGTGCCAGCAGACTCGGGTATCAAGAGACCCAGTACTTC. Its protein is CASRLGYQETQYF.

This clonotype was recorded many times. The V gene is TRBV29-1, the J gene TRBJ2-7; D is ambiguous. The V and J ends lost 3 bases and 3 bases respectively, with 6 bases between them. The CDR3 is 11 residues long. The V gene's germline CDR1 is SQVTM and CDR2 ANQGSEA. The CDR3 bases are TGCAGCGTTGAGAACGGCTACGAGCAGTACGTC. Protein sequence: CSVENGYEQYV.

The V gene is TRBV9, the J gene TRBJ2-3; possibly TRBD2 for D (6 bases). This CDR3 contains 16 residues. Germline V gene data show CDR1 as SGDLS and CDR2 as YYNGEE. V dropped 4 bases and J dropped 2 bases, with 17 bases sitting between them. The DNA for the CDR3 is TGTGCCAGCAGCCTATACCCGGGACTCTCCACAGATACGCAGTATTTT. Translated, it gives CASSLYPGLSTDTQYF.

The gene calls are TRBV20-1 and TRBJ2-1; TRBD2 might be the D (6 bases). Trimming shortened V by 6 bases and J by 4 bases, and 13 bases separated the two germline ends. The CDR3 sequence is 13 residues long. CDR1 DFQATT and CDR2 SNEGSKA come from the germline V gene (reference sequence). The CDR3 region is CSALSGPYNEQFF. The CDR3 coding sequence is TGCAGTGCCCTAAGCGGGCCTTACAATGAGCAGTTCTTC.

The chain has TRBV20-1 and TRBJ1-5, with a weak D call TRBD1 (6 bases). This CDR3 is 15 amino acids long. From germline, CDR1 is DFQATT and CDR2 SNEGSKA (reference sequence). The V end was cut by 7 bases, the J end by 1 base, with 17 bases between. CDR3 sequence reads: CSGLTGSESNQPQHF. CDR3 sequence (DNA): TGCAGTGGCCTGACAGGCTCTGAGAGCAATCAGCCCCAGCATTTT.